The 5 T cell receptor beta chains below all came from one sample that was sequenced in a study of T cells in localized non-small cell lung cancer. Method: immunoSEQ multiplex PCR; TCRdb's copy keeps in-frame clones and lacks some. In the table there are tens of thousands of clones, 80% to 90% of which are singletons. The material was peripheral blood, obtained before any cancer treatment. Receptors were obtained from an older male donor with stage III squamous cell lung carcinoma.

CDR3 sequence (DNA): TGTGCCAGCAGTTTAGGACTAGCGTCCTACAATGAGCAGTTCTTC. Translating it yields CASSLGLASYNEQFF. The genes are TRBV6-5 and TRBJ2-1, with 9 bases aligning to TRBD2. The junction had 2 bases not matched to a gene; V was cut back by 4 bases and J by 1 base. The CDR3 extends over 15 amino acids. Germline V lookup: CDR1 MNHEY, CDR2 SVGAGI.

This chain connects TRBV7-7 to TRBJ2-5, with 11 bases that match TRBD2. The J segment lost 5 bases and the V segment lost 0 bases, leaving 11 bases of the junction unmatched. Germline V gives CDR1 SSHAT, CDR2 FNYEAQ (reference sequence). CDR3 length: 18 amino acids. CDR3 protein: CASSLALAASGGRETQYF. The CDR3, as DNA: TGTGCCAGCAGCTTAGCGTTGGCCGCTAGCGGGGGGCGGGAGACCCAGTACTTC. Full variable domain (missing parts from reference TRBV7-7 and TRBJ2-5): GAGVSQSPRYKVTKRGQDVTLRCDPISSHATLYWYQQALGQGPEFLTYFNYEAQPDKSGLPSDRFSAERPEGSISTLTIQRTEQRDSAMYRCASSLALAASGGRETQYFGPGTRLLVL.

The rearrangement joins TRBV27 to TRBJ2-3; 7 bases are a match to TRBD2. CDR1 MNHEY and CDR2 SMNVEV come from the germline V gene (reference sequence). This CDR3 region has 14 residues. V gave up 4 bases and J gave up 2 bases; unmatched junction bases: 3. The CDR3 DNA sequence: TGTGCCAGCAGTTGGGGACTATACACAGATACGCAGTATTTT. Translating gives CASSWGLYTDTQYF.

The chain carries TRBV27 and TRBJ2-1; tentatively, D is TRBD1 or TRBD2 (6 bases each). V was shortened by 3 bases and J by 7 bases, with 13 bases between the two germline ends. The CDR3 totals 14 residues. CDR1 MNHEY and CDR2 SMNVEV come from the germline V gene (reference sequence). Here the CDR3 reads CASSFTWGANEQFF. In nucleotides, the CDR3 is TGTGCCAGCAGTTTTACGTGGGGGGCAAATGAGCAGTTCTTC.

The chain has TRBV7-2 and TRBJ1-4, with D hard to call. Germline values: CDR1 SGHTA, CDR2 FQGNSA. Trimming took 5 bases from V and 8 from J, leaving 15 bases between them. This CDR3 region has 14 residues. As DNA, the CDR3 is TGTGCCAGCAGCGTACCGGGAATCGGGGAAAAACTGTTTTTT. This encodes CASSVPGIGEKLFF.